This T cell receptor (beta chain) comes out of a study of cytomegalovirus exposure and HLA in healthy donors. CDR1 SGHRS and CDR2 YFSETQ come from the germline V gene. Trimming left V 7 bases short and J 5 bases short, with 12 bases between. The CDR3 is made up of 12 amino acids. Study observations and caveats: It was assumed in the presence/absence analyses that sequencing depth was roughly uniform across donors. As a later analysis showed, several of the most significant clusters appeared to be linked to common viral pathogens.

Primers included in the PCR were 60 Vbeta and 13 Jbeta primers. Some clones are missing from TCRdb's copy, which holds only in-frame ones; the method was immunoSEQ multiplex PCR. In the table there are more than 110,000 clones, roughly 83% of which are singletons. Comment on this clone: Its target is unknown.

The receptor was isolated from a female donor in good health and CMV-seronegative. The chain is built from TRBV5-1 and TRBJ2-5, with D perhaps TRBD2 (6 bases). The specimen sequenced was PBMCs. CDR3 in amino acids: CASGGTSETQYF. The CDR3 nucleotides are TGCGCCAGCGGGGGGACGTCGGAGACCCAGTACTTC.